These T cell receptor beta chains were read from a single sample in a study of blood T cells in healthy people across ages. MiXCR was run by TCRdb on the 5' RACE reads, yielding one entry per CDR3 protein. The data contain roughly 800,000 distinct CDR3 sequences, about three fifths of them singletons. Specimen: blood. These receptor sequences come from a man under 40 in good health. CDR3s include the opening cysteine and the closing phenylalanine or tryptophan. Each record gives: CDR3 protein, CDR3 DNA, J gene, clone size, D gene, V gene. D genes are given only for firm matches. Size is stated for part of the rows, as once, few or many counts, or as a class when the clone is expanded.

CDR3: CASRVAQGYTQYF
DNA: TGTGCCAGCAGGGTAGCACAAGGGTATACGCAGTATTTT
J: TRBJ2-3
size: NA
D: NA
V: TRBV28

CDR3: CSARDGSGGTSGDPEQYF
DNA: TGCAGTGCTAGAGATGGTAGTGGAGGGACTAGCGGGGATCCCGAGCAGTACTTC
J: TRBJ2-7
size: few
D: TRBD2
V: TRBV20-1

CDR3: CASSAGVSTDTQYF
DNA: TGTGCCAGCAGCGCGGGAGTTTCTACAGATACGCAGTATTTT
J: TRBJ2-3
size: NA
D: TRBD2
V: TRBV12-3/TRBV12-4

CDR3: CASSWGQGMETQYF
DNA: TGTGCCAGCAGCTGGGGACAGGGCATGGAGACCCAGTACTTC
J: TRBJ2-5
size: NA
D: TRBD1
V: TRBV7-9

CDR3: CSVGRGGGANEQFF
DNA: TGCAGCGTGGGGCGGGGCGGGGGGGCTAATGAGCAGTTCTTC
J: TRBJ2-1
size: NA
D: TRBD2
V: TRBV29-1

CDR3: CASGRGDTDTQYF
DNA: TGTGCCAGCGGGCGGGGGGACACAGATACGCAGTATTTT
J: TRBJ2-3
size: NA
D: TRBD2
V: TRBV2

CDR3: CASSLSPDGAFF
DNA: TGTGCCAGCAGTTTATCCCCGGACGGGGCTTTCTTT
J: TRBJ1-1
size: once
D: NA
V: TRBV28

CDR3: CASKHPREGLAKNIQYF
DNA: TGTGCCAGCAAACATCCACGGGAGGGGCTGGCCAAAAACATTCAGTACTTC
J: TRBJ2-4
size: once
D: TRBD2
V: TRBV6-6

CDR3: CASSFPVGELFF
DNA: TGTGCCAGCAGCTTTCCCGTCGGGGAGCTGTTTTTT
J: TRBJ2-2
size: NA
D: NA
V: TRBV11-1

CDR3: CASSESGASYNEQFF
DNA: TGTGCCAGCAGCGAAAGCGGGGCCTCCTACAATGAGCAGTTCTTC
J: TRBJ2-1
size: few
D: TRBD2
V: TRBV28

CDR3: CASSSWGGTNTGELFF
DNA: TGTGCCAGCAGCTCTTGGGGGGGGACGAACACCGGGGAGCTGTTTTTT
J: TRBJ2-2
size: NA
D: TRBD2
V: TRBV7-2

CDR3: CASSLIWGPTDTQYF
DNA: TGTGCCAGCAGTTTAATTTGGGGCCCCACAGATACGCAGTATTTT
J: TRBJ2-3
size: once
D: NA
V: TRBV12-3/TRBV12-4

CDR3: CASSPEMDYGYTF
DNA: TGTGCCAGCAGCCCCGAAATGGACTATGGCTACACCTTC
J: TRBJ1-2
size: NA
D: NA
V: TRBV14

CDR3: CASTTGLAGYNEQFF
DNA: TGTGCCAGCACCACTGGACTAGCAGGCTACAATGAGCAGTTCTTC
J: TRBJ2-1
size: few
D: TRBD2
V: TRBV27

CDR3: CASSDHGLYTDTQYF
DNA: TGTGCCAGCAGTGATCATGGACTTTACACAGATACGCAGTATTTT
J: TRBJ2-3
size: NA
D: NA
V: TRBV2

CDR3: CASSFGQLTDTQYF
DNA: TGTGCCAGCAGCTTTGGACAGCTCACAGATACGCAGTATTTT
J: TRBJ2-3
size: NA
D: NA
V: TRBV7-6

CDR3: CASSRGRPTGELFF
DNA: TGTGCCAGCAGCCGAGGACGGCCCACCGGGGAGCTGTTTTTT
J: TRBJ2-2
size: NA
D: NA
V: TRBV13

CDR3: CASSASGRNEQFF
DNA: TGTGCCAGCTCGGCTAGCGGGAGAAATGAGCAGTTCTTC
J: TRBJ2-1
size: NA
D: TRBD2
V: TRBV6-6

CDR3: CASSWGAGVVYEQYF
DNA: TGTGCCAGCAGTTGGGGCGCTGGGGTAGTGTACGAGCAGTACTTC
J: TRBJ2-7
size: NA
D: NA
V: TRBV27

CDR3: CASSLEVTGNGYTF
DNA: TGCGCCAGCAGCTTGGAGGTTACGGGAAATGGCTACACCTTC
J: TRBJ1-2
size: NA
D: NA
V: TRBV5-1

CDR3: CSVEEDADEQYF
DNA: TGCAGCGTTGAAGAGGACGCAGACGAGCAGTACTTC
J: TRBJ2-7
size: few
D: NA
V: TRBV29-1

CDR3: CSAYTGSGGYNEQFF
DNA: TGCAGCGCCTATACTGGGAGCGGGGGATACAATGAGCAGTTCTTC
J: TRBJ2-1
size: NA
D: TRBD2
V: TRBV29-1

CDR3: CSASPPNREGENIQYF
DNA: TGCAGTGCTAGTCCGCCCAACAGGGAGGGGGAGAACATTCAGTACTTC
J: TRBJ2-4
size: many
D: NA
V: TRBV20-1

CDR3: CASSPGSGNYGYTF
DNA: TGTGCCAGCAGCCCCGGATCGGGAAACTATGGCTACACCTTC
J: TRBJ1-2
size: NA
D: NA
V: TRBV7-2

CDR3: CASSQRGVRGTEAFF
DNA: TGCGCCAGCAGCCAAAGGGGGGTGAGGGGCACTGAAGCTTTCTTT
J: TRBJ1-1
size: NA
D: NA
V: TRBV4-3

CDR3: CASRGLEDEQFF
DNA: TGTGCCAGCAGGGGACTAGAGGATGAGCAGTTCTTC
J: TRBJ2-1
size: NA
D: TRBD2
V: TRBV2

CDR3: CSARDIRDRGGYEQYF
DNA: TGCAGTGCTAGAGATATCAGGGACCGCGGTGGGTACGAGCAGTACTTC
J: TRBJ2-7
size: NA
D: NA
V: TRBV20-1

CDR3: CSVASNEKLFF
DNA: TGCAGCGTTGCCTCCAATGAAAAACTGTTTTTT
J: TRBJ1-4
size: few
D: NA
V: TRBV29-1

CDR3: CASSWASGRYANTGELFF
DNA: TGTGCCAGTAGTTGGGCTAGCGGGAGGTACGCGAACACCGGGGAGCTGTTTTTT
J: TRBJ2-2
size: NA
D: TRBD2
V: TRBV19

CDR3: CASSQAQAGSSYNEQFF
DNA: TGCGCCAGCAGCCAAGCACAAGCGGGGAGCTCCTACAATGAGCAGTTCTTC
J: TRBJ2-1
size: NA
D: TRBD2
V: TRBV4-3

CDR3: CASNRGRETYEQYF
DNA: TGTGCCAGCAACCGAGGACGGGAGACCTACGAGCAGTACTTC
J: TRBJ2-7
size: NA
D: NA
V: TRBV5-5

CDR3: CASSTGSANTGELFF
DNA: TGTGCCAGCAGTACCGGGAGTGCGAACACCGGGGAGCTGTTTTTT
J: TRBJ2-2
size: NA
D: NA
V: TRBV7-2

CDR3: CASSSADRVYEQYF
DNA: TGTGCCAGCAGCTCAGCCGACAGGGTCTACGAGCAGTACTTC
J: TRBJ2-7
size: NA
D: TRBD1
V: TRBV7-2

CDR3: CASSLTRRDEQFF
DNA: TGTGCCAGCAGTCTTACAAGAAGGGATGAGCAGTTCTTC
J: TRBJ2-1
size: NA
D: NA
V: TRBV27

CDR3: CSVEGGPNSYNEQFF
DNA: TGCAGCGTTGAAGGCGGACCCAATAGTTACAATGAGCAGTTCTTC
J: TRBJ2-1
size: NA
D: NA
V: TRBV29-1

CDR3: CSATNPRGSRREQYF
DNA: TGCAGTGCTACCAATCCCCGGGGATCCCGTCGCGAGCAGTACTTC
J: TRBJ2-7
size: few
D: NA
V: TRBV20-1

CDR3: CASSQVPSYNEQFF
DNA: TGTGCCAGCAGCCAAGTCCCCTCCTACAATGAGCAGTTCTTC
J: TRBJ2-1
size: few
D: NA
V: TRBV4-2

CDR3: CASSPGSMSHEQFF
DNA: TGTGCCAGCAGCCCGGGGTCCATGAGCCATGAGCAGTTCTTC
J: TRBJ2-1
size: few
D: NA
V: TRBV6-5

CDR3: CASSLGGLREETQYF
DNA: TGTGCCAGCAGCTTAGGGGGATTGCGAGAAGAGACCCAGTACTTC
J: TRBJ2-5
size: NA
D: NA
V: TRBV11-1

CDR3: CARSPKIQETQYF
DNA: TGTGCCAGAAGCCCCAAGATACAAGAGACCCAGTACTTC
J: TRBJ2-5
size: NA
D: NA
V: TRBV5-3

CDR3: CASSPGTGTRDEQFF
DNA: TGTGCCAGCAGCCCTGGGACAGGGACTAGGGATGAGCAGTTCTTC
J: TRBJ2-1
size: NA
D: NA
V: TRBV28

CDR3: CASVPTPGQGINEQFF
DNA: TGTGCCAGCGTACCGACGCCGGGACAGGGGATCAATGAGCAGTTCTTC
J: TRBJ2-1
size: NA
D: TRBD1
V: TRBV7-9

CDR3: CASSQHVLGGYTF
DNA: TGCGCCAGCAGCCAACACGTCTTGGGAGGCTACACCTTC
J: TRBJ1-2
size: few
D: NA
V: TRBV4-1

CDR3: CASSRDRLSYEQYF
DNA: TGTGCCAGCAGCAGGGACAGGTTATCGTACGAGCAGTACTTC
J: TRBJ2-7
size: NA
D: TRBD1
V: TRBV2

CDR3: CASSVGAGTQETQYF
DNA: TGTGCCAGCAGCGTAGGAGCGGGGACCCAAGAGACCCAGTACTTC
J: TRBJ2-5
size: NA
D: TRBD2
V: TRBV9

CDR3: CSARTTGEAKNIQYF
DNA: TGCAGTGCTAGGACGACAGGGGAGGCCAAAAACATTCAGTACTTC
J: TRBJ2-4
size: NA
D: TRBD1
V: TRBV20-1

CDR3: CASSIAGGYTF
DNA: TGTGCCAGCAGTATTGCGGGAGGCTACACCTTC
J: TRBJ1-2
size: NA
D: NA
V: TRBV12-3/TRBV12-4

CDR3: CASRMAHEQYF
DNA: TGTGCCAGCAGGATGGCTCACGAGCAGTACTTC
J: TRBJ2-7
size: few
D: NA
V: TRBV28

CDR3: CAWSDSFSGANVLTF
DNA: TGTGCCTGGAGTGACAGCTTCTCTGGGGCCAACGTCCTGACTTTC
J: TRBJ2-6
size: NA
D: NA
V: TRBV30

CDR3: CASSLEIYTCGQYF
DNA: TGCGCCAGCAGCTTGGAGATATACACCTGCGGGCAGTACTTC
J: TRBJ2-5
size: NA
D: NA
V: TRBV5-1

CDR3: CSAPGLAAARSTQYF
DNA: TGCAGTGCCCCGGGACTAGCGGCCGCGCGGTCTACGCAGTATTTT
J: TRBJ2-3
size: NA
D: TRBD2
V: TRBV20-1

CDR3: CASSVEPGNEQYF
DNA: TGTGCCAGCAGCGTAGAGCCAGGGAATGAGCAGTACTTC
J: TRBJ2-5
size: NA
D: NA
V: TRBV11-2

CDR3: CASRGRFSGANVLTF
DNA: TGTGCCAGTCGCGGACGGTTCTCTGGGGCCAACGTCCTGACTTTC
J: TRBJ2-6
size: NA
D: NA
V: TRBV6-5

CDR3: CSAGDRSSYEQYF
DNA: TGCAGCGCGGGGGACAGGAGCTCCTACGAGCAGTACTTC
J: TRBJ2-7
size: NA
D: TRBD1
V: TRBV29-1

CDR3: CASSFAGEYEQYF
DNA: TGTGCCAGCAGTTTTGCAGGGGAGTACGAGCAGTACTTC
J: TRBJ2-7
size: NA
D: NA
V: TRBV6-6

CDR3: CASSPGQGQHTF
DNA: TGTGCCAGCAGTCCGGGACAGGGACAGCACACCTTC
J: TRBJ1-2
size: NA
D: TRBD1
V: TRBV28

CDR3: CATGTSERINTDTQYF
DNA: TGTGCCACCGGGACTAGCGAACGCATAAACACAGATACGCAGTATTTT
J: TRBJ2-3
size: many
D: TRBD2
V: TRBV28

CDR3: CASSFVFGGYEQYF
DNA: TGTGCCAGCAGCTTTGTGTTTGGCGGCTACGAGCAGTACTTC
J: TRBJ2-7
size: NA
D: NA
V: TRBV11-1

CDR3: CASSFTGTNEQFF
DNA: TGTGCCAGCAGTTTTACAGGAACCAATGAGCAGTTCTTC
J: TRBJ2-1
size: NA
D: NA
V: TRBV28

CDR3: CASSQSGGGGIGYTF
DNA: TGTGCCAGCAGCCAATCCGGCGGAGGGGGCATCGGCTACACCTTC
J: TRBJ1-2
size: NA
D: TRBD1
V: TRBV4-2